This T cell receptor (beta chain) comes out of a study of early T cells in non-severe SARS-CoV-2 infection. Study at large: With bulk RNA from unsorted whole blood as input, sequencing yielded unpaired chains. Overall study results and limits: Anti-spike CD8 responses were favored by VDJdb matching, which missed private and CD4 specificities.

This CDR3 has 15 amino acids. Per the germline V gene, CDR1 is SGHDT and CDR2 is YYEEEE. The germline V and J ends were trimmed by 0 bases and 7 bases, with 16 bases remaining between them. In its sample, this clonotype was seen a few times. Its cognate antigen is unknown. Unique molecular identifiers were added to individual cDNA molecules. TCRdb reprocessed the 5' RACE reads with MiXCR, giving one entry per CDR3 protein. The sample has 25,000 to 35,000 distinct CDR3 sequences, 5.5% to 6.5% seen once. V and J are TRBV5-6 and TRBJ2-5; D possibly corresponds to TRBD1 (5 bases). The sequencing input was whole blood. This receptor was taken from an adult who was a healthcare worker with PCR-confirmed SARS-CoV-2 infection or an uninfected control (not recorded which). The CDR3, as DNA: TGTGCCAGCAGCTTGGCCCCAGGGTCCGGCGGGACCCAGTACTTC. Its translation is CASSLAPGSGGTQYF.